What follows describes a single TCR beta chain. Its antigen specificity is not known. One base away there is no much larger clone; base qualities are not given. The sample belongs to a study of a mutant IDH1 vaccine in newly diagnosed glioma (dated by TCRdb to the early 2020s). Background for the entire study: Of the 25 to 35 patients who were treated, about 62% were male and 37.5% were female, and the mean age was roughly 40 years. Peripheral blood was collected at six visits: V03 (baseline), V05, V07, V10, V12 and V13. Prior to enrollment, patients had been given standard therapy consisting of radiotherapy alone, temozolomide alone, or radiochemotherapy with temozolomide, with the combination given to most patients. Longitudinal TCRB deep sequencing was done for 25 treated patients, wherever samples were available for exploratory analyses.

Compared with germline, V lacks 1 base and J lacks 4 bases; bases without a gene match: 7. From the germline V gene, CDR1 is LGHNA and CDR2 is YSLEER. The CDR3 measures 15 amino acids from cysteine to phenylalanine. Solely the CDR3 DNA is kept, with 45 bases framed from the first base. General conclusions and limits of the study: Changes in the top peripheral T cell clonotypes picked up by TCRB sequencing did not appear to be linked to pseudoprogression. Availability determined which PBMC samples were chosen for TCRB deep sequencing. Immune responses induced by the vaccine were seen in around 94% of patients across multiple MHC alleles. The authors noted that analyses of patient blood samples could not be reproduced because of sample limitations.

In light of the paper, this sample's time point label describes: baseline, week 1 (first vaccination visit). The treatment or condition label corresponds to: pre-vaccination baseline after standard-of-care therapy. All donors had newly diagnosed IDH1-mutant astrocytomas of WHO grade 3 or 4 that showed loss of nuclear ATRX. The samples were drawn from NOA16, a multicentre, single-arm, open-label phase I trial in Germany that tested a mutant IDH1 peptide vaccine in humans for the first time. Visit V03 blood draws served as the baseline sample for immunogenicity testing. Genomic DNA for TCRB sequencing was extracted from EDTA blood using the DNeasy Blood and Tissue Kit. Library prep was done by the immunoSEQ multiplex PCR assay. Following the manufacturer's protocol, the hsTCRB Kit was used to amplify rearranged TCR beta chain sequences. An Illumina MiSeq was used to sequence the TCRB libraries. As for how the authors treated the data: The proprietary platform of the kit vendor was used for demultiplexing, trimming and gene mapping. TCRdb took over this immuneACCESS table, retaining in-frame rearrangements with V and J assigned. Such tables are incomplete; in checked studies, under half of the missing clones stem from an unresolved V gene, and the remainder is unexplained. V, J and clone size were drawn from that table, and D and trimming were deduced from the DNA. This sample has roughly 86,000 clones in its table, and around 80% of those were observed once. In total, the top ten clones hold 6.5% to 9.5% of the sample.

The specimen was PBMCs, collected from a glioma patient treated with radiotherapy, temozolomide or both. This chain joins TRBV4-3 to TRBJ2-7; the central 7 bases match TRBD2. This sequence originates from a middle-aged man with glioma. The CDR3 corresponds to CASSQAGRRTYEQYF. The DNA is as follows: TGCGCCAGCAGCCAAGCCGGGAGGAGGACTTACGAGCAGTACTTC.